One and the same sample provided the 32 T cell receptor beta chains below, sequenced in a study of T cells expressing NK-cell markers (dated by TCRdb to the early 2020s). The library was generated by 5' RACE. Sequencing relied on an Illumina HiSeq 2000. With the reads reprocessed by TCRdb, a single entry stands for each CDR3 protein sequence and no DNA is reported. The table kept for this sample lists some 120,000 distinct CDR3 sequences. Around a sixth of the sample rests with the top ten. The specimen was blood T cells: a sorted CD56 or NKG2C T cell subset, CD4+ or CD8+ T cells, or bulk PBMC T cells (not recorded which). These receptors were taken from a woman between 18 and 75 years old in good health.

The CDR3 sequence is CASAISGAAGFF. The chain links TRBV25-1 to TRBJ1-1; the TRBD1 assignment by TCRdb is unverifiable without DNA. Germline V CDR1 and CDR2: MGHDK, SYGVNS. CDR3 length: 12 residues.

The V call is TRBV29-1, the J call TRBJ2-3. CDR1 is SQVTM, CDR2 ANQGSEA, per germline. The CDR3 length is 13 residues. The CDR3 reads CSVATHRTDTQYF.

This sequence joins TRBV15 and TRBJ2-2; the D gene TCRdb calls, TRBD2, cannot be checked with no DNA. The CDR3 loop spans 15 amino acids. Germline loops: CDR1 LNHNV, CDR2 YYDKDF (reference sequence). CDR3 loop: CATYSGGDLTGELFF.

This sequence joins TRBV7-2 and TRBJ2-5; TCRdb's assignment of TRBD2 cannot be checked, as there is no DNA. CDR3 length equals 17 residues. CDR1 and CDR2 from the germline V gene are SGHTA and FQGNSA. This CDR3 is CASSLIASAMYQETQYF.

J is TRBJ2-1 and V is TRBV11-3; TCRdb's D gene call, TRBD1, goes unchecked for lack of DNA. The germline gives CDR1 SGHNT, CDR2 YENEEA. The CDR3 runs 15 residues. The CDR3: CASSRDTGSYNEQFF.

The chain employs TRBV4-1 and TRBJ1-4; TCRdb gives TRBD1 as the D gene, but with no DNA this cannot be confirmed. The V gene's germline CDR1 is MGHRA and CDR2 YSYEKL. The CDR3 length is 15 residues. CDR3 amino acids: CASSQENRDNEKLFF.

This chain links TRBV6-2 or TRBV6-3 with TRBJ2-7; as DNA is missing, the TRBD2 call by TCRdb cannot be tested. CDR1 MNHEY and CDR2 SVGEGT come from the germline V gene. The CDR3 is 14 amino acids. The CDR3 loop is CASSWGGTSYEQYF.

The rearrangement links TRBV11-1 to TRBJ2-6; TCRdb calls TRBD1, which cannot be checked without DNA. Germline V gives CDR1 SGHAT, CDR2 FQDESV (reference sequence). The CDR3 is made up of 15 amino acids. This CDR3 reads CASSRDSSGANVLTF. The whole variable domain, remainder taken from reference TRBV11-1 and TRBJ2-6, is EAEVAQSPRYKITEKSQAVAFWCDPISGHATLYWYRQILGQGPELLVQFQDESVVDDSQLPKDRFSAERLKGVDSTLKIQPAELGDSAMYLCASSRDSSGANVLTFGAGSRLTVL.

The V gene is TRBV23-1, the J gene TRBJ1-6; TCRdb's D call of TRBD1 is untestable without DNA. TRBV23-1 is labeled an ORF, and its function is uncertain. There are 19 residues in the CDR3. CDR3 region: CASSQGQGKGYSYNSPLHF.

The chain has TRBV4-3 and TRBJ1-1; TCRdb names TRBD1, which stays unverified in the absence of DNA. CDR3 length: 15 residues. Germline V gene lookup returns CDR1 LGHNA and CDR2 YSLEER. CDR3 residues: CASSQDEGANTEAFF.

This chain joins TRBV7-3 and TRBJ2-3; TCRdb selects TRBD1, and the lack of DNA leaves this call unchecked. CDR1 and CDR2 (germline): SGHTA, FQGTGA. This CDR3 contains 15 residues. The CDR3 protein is CASSLYGTEVDTQYF.

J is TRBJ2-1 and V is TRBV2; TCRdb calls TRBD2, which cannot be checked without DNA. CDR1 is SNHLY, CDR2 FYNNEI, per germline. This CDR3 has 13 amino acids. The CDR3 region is CASTKLGDNEQFF.

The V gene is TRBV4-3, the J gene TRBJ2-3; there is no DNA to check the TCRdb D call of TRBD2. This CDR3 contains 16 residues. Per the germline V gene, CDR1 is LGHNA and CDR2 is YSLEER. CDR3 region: CASSQEIGEITDTQYF.

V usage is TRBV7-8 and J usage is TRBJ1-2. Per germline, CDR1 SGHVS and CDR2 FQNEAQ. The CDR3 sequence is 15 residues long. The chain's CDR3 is CASSTQGHNFYGYTF.

The CDR3 loop is CASRSTGLREETQYF. The genes are TRBV7-8 and TRBJ2-5; with no DNA, the TCRdb D assignment of TRBD2 cannot be verified. This CDR3 region has 15 residues. Germline values: CDR1 SGHVS, CDR2 FQNEAQ.

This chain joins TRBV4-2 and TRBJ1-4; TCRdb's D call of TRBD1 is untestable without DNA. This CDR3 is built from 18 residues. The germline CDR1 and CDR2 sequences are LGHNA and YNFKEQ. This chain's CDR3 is CASSQELTGQATNEKLFF.

The CDR3 loop reads CASSLSGAGELFF. The chain uses TRBV27 and TRBJ2-2; TCRdb lists TRBD1, though no DNA is available to test this call. CDR3 size: 13 residues. The germline V gene has CDR1 MNHEY and CDR2 SMNVEV (reference sequence).

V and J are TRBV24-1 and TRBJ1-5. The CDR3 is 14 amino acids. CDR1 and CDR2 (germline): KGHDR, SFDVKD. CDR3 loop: CATSDLNSNQPQHF.

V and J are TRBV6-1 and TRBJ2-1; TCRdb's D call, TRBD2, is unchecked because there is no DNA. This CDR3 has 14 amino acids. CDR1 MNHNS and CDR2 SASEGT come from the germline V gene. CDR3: CASSLLAGDNEQFF.

CDR3 loop: CSVGGITSLGGETQYF. The rearrangement links TRBV29-1 to TRBJ2-5; no DNA is available, so the TRBD2 call from TCRdb remains unchecked. This CDR3 has 16 amino acids. Germline lookup yields CDR1 SQVTM and CDR2 ANQGSEA. The full variable domain, in which reference TRBV29-1 and TRBJ2-5 provide the parts outside the CDR3, is SAVISQKPSRDICQRGTSLTIQCQVDSQVTMMFWYRQQPGQSLTLIATANQGSEATYESGFVIDKFPISRPNLTFSTLTVSNMSPEDSSIYLCSVGGITSLGGETQYFGPGTRLLVL.

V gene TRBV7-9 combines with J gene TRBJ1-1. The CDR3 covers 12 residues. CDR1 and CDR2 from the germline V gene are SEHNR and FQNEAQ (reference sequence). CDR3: CASSPTSAEAFF.

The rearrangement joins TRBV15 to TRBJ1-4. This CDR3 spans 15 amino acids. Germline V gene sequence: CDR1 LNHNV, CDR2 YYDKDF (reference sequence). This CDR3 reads CATSEDTATNEKLFF.

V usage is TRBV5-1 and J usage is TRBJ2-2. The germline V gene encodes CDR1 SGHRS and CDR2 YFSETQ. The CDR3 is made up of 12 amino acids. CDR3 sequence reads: CASSLDTGELFF.

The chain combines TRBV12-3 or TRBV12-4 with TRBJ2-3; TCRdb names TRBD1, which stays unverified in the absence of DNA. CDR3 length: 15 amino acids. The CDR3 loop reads CASSLVAPPTDTQYF.

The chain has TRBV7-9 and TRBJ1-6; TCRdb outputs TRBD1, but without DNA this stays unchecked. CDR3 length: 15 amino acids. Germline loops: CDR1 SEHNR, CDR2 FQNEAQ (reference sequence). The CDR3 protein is CASSLEWSPGSPLHF.

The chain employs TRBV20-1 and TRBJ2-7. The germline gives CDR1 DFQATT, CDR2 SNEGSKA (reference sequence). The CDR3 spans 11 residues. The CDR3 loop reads CSATSFYEQYF.

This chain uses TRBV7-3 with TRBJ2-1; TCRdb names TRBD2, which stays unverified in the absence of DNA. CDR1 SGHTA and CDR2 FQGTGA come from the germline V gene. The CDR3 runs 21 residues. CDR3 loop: CASSLPTGEVRAANSYNEQFF. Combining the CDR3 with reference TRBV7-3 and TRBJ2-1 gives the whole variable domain GAGVSQTPSNKVTEKGKYVELRCDPISGHTALYWYRQSLGQGPEFLIYFQGTGAADDSGLPNDRFFAVRPEGSVSTLKIQRTERGDSAVYLCASSLPTGEVRAANSYNEQFFGPGTRLTVL.

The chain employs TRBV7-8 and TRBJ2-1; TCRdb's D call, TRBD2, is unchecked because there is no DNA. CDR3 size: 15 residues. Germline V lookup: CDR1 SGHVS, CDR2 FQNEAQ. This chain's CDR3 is CASSPTSGGAFEQFF.

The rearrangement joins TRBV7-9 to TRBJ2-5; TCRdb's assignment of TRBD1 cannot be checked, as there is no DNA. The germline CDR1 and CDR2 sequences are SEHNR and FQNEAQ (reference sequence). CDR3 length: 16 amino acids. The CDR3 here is CASSTPLGQVGETQYF.

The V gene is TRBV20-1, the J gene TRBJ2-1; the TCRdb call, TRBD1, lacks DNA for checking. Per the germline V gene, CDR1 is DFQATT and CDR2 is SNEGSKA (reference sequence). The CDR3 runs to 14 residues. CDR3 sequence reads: CSASPGTGLIEQFF.

CDR3 in amino acids: CASSKRTAYEQYF. The chain employs TRBV7-8 and TRBJ2-7; checking the TCRdb D call of TRBD1 is not possible without DNA. Per the germline V gene, CDR1 is SGHVS and CDR2 is FQNEAQ. The CDR3 sequence is 13 residues long.

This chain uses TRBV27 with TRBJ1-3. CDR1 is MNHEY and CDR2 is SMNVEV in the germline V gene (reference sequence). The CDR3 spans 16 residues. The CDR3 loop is CASSLSLRTLGNTIYF.